Listed here is a single T cell receptor beta chain. What this receptor recognizes is not known. No base qualities exist here, and no much larger clone lies one base off it. Hyperthyroidism patients were newly diagnosed, had a disease duration of under 2 months, and were aged 18 to 65 years. Any patient with an uncontrolled infection, another autoimmune disease, pregnancy or lactation was excluded. Diagnoses relied on clinical symptoms, serum thyroxine and TRAb, thyroid ultrasound and orbital computed tomography. For progressor patients, blood was drawn at the first diagnosis of hyperthyroidism, before any ophthalmopathy symptoms had appeared. PBMCs were separated from 7.5 to 10 ml of fresh peripheral blood using Ficoll-Paque density gradient centrifugation. Progressor patients were first diagnosed with Graves' hyperthyroidism and then developed ophthalmopathy during follow-up. Trizol reagent was used to extract total RNA, and RNA quality was then checked on an Agilent 2100 Bioanalyzer.

The record originates from a study of T cells in Graves' hyperthyroidism and ophthalmopathy (dated 2019 in TCRdb). A note on the overall study: Peripheral blood samples were taken at initial diagnosis, before any treatment was given. Once sampling was done, hyperthyroidism patients were given methimazole at a starting dose of 30 mg daily, whereas ophthalmopathy patients were given high-dose intravenous methylprednisolone. For training and testing, the roughly 93 patients in the discovery cohort were randomly divided in a 7:3 ratio. A discovery cohort of fewer than 110 patients, approximately 45 with Graves' ophthalmopathy and approximately 57 with stable Graves' hyperthyroidism, was used to find distinguishing TCR V-J signatures. In six Graves' hyperthyroidism patients, the study also compared T-cell repertoires from thyroid tissue with T-cell repertoires from blood. Prospective prediction of ophthalmopathy was tested in an independent validation cohort of approximately 19 hyperthyroidism patients and approximately 17 patients who later progressed to ophthalmopathy. The paper reports TCR Vbeta CDR3 sequencing of 140 or so peripheral blood samples: over 40 ophthalmopathy, 75 to 80 hyperthyroidism and approximately 17 progressor patients.

The cysteine opens and the phenylalanine closes a CDR3 of 11 amino acids. Here the CDR3 DNA is all that survives: 33 bases in frame from base 1. From a lookup of the germline V gene, CDR1 and CDR2 are MNHEY and SVGEGT. V is reduced by 8 bases and J by 3 bases, leaving a spacing of 8 bases between them. The TCR beta CDR3 regions were amplified from the RNA transcripts. A first-round RT-PCR of the TCR CDR3 used the HTBI primer set with the Qiagen OneStep RT-PCR kit. A second multiplex PCR round built the libraries, followed by size selection and purification. The libraries were sequenced on an Illumina HiSeq2000 using paired-end 100 bp reads. The study's processing was this. Raw data were processed with SOAPnuke, discarding reads with adapters, uncalled bases, mean Phred below 15, or no exact constant-primer or identifier match. High-quality paired reads were merged with COPE v1.2.5, and unique nucleotide sequences were defined as clonotypes. Clonotypes were aligned to IMGT TRBV, TRBD and TRBJ reference segments using MiTCR v1.1. The analysis was restricted to V-J combinations with a frequency above 0.0001, which together covered just over 98% of the repertoires. The TCS score was defined as F50 (clonal expansion) divided by E x V (chaos), with BLOSUM62-based TCRdist calculated between CDR3 peptides within each V-J. Welch's t-statistics and random forest reduced some 510 V-J features to some 14, which were used in a naive Bayes classifier (R e1071). The public reads were quality trimmed at Q25 with fastp and then assembled into clones with MiXCR by TCRdb, keeping productive beta chains. Rows are combined by CDR3 protein, so each entry shows the most common genes and DNA. For this entry, the V and J calls and clone size follow TCRdb and not the study's own pipeline. This sample comprises about 280,000 distinct CDR3 sequences, less than 30% of them detected only once. The ten largest clonotypes hold about a quarter of the sample.

Study-level results and caveats: Most expanded thyroid clonotypes (frequency above 0.001) were also detected in blood, a finding suggesting that blood repertoires may reflect thyroid immune responses. No statistical method was used to fix the sample size in advance, and group allocation was not hidden from the investigators. In validation, the model predicted progression to ophthalmopathy a median of around six months before onset, with roughly 70% sensitivity and roughly 73% specificity. In cross-validation, a model built on a 13 V-J signature told ophthalmopathy apart from stable hyperthyroidism with approximately 91% sensitivity and roughly 81% specificity, and in testing the same model reached 80%/75%.

The chain joins TRBV6-2 or TRBV6-3 to TRBJ2-7; the D gene remains uncertain. Sequenced: blood. The sequence was obtained from a man in his forties with Graves' hyperthyroidism that later progressed to Graves' ophthalmopathy. The DNA sequence is TGTGCCAGCGTGGCGGACTACGAGCAGTACTTC. Its protein product is CASVADYEQYF.